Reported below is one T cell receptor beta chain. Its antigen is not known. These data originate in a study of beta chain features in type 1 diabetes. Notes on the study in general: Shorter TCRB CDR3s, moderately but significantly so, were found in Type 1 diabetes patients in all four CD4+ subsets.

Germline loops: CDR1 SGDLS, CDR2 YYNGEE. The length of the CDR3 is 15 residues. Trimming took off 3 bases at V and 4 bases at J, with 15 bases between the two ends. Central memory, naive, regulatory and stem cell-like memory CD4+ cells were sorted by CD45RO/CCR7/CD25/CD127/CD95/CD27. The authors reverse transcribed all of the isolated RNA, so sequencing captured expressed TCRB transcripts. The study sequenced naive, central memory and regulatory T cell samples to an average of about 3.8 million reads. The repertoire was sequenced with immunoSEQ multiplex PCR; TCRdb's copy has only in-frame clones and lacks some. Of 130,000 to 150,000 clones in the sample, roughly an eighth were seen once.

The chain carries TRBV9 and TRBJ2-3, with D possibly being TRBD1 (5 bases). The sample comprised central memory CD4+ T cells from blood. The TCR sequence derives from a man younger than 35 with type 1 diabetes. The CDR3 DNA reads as TGTGCCAGCAGCGGGACCCTTAGGGGCCCAGATACGCAGTATTTT. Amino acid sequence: CASSGTLRGPDTQYF.